This T cell receptor (beta chain) was found in a study of shared clonotypes between healthy human individuals. Findings and limits, study-wide: Clonotype sharing levels among donors were expected to vary with sequencing depth. Richness estimates generally favored naive over memory subsets. Non-shared clonotypes displayed generation probabilities falling below those of clonotypes present in all four donors.

From germline, CDR1 is SGHTA and CDR2 FQGTGA. The V segment lost 1 base and the J segment 6 bases; nucleotides outside the gene matches: 7. This CDR3 has 16 residues. This clone appeared a single time. The antigen remains unidentified. Here immunoSEQ multiplex PCR was the method, and the copy in TCRdb shows in-frame clones only, minus some. Among about 2.4 million clones listed, roughly 93% were seen once. The sequencing input was naive CD4+ T cells from PBMCs. Stated subset: CD45RA+ positively selected. The chain joins TRBV7-3 to TRBJ2-1; 9 nucleotides line up with TRBD1. The TCR originated in a young man in good health. Some clones in this sample may be carry-over from other donors' samples. As DNA, the CDR3 is TGTGCCAGCAGCTTAAGAGAGGGACAGGGTAGCAATGAGCAGTTCTTC. Protein sequence: CASSLREGQGSNEQFF.